These 24 T cell receptor beta chains originate from one sample sequenced in a study of cytomegalovirus exposure and HLA in healthy donors. Use of 60 Vbeta and 13 Jbeta primers characterized the PCR. Sequenced by immunoSEQ multiplex PCR; TCRdb stores in-frame clones only, minus some. The table shows 130,000 or so clones, with around 77% occurring only once. The sequencing input was PBMCs. Source of these receptors: a man aged 25-45 years in good health and CMV-seronegative.

The chain combines TRBV5-1 with TRBJ2-7, with TRBD2 identical over 8 bases. The germline V gene encodes CDR1 SGHRS and CDR2 YFSETQ. The CDR3 totals 14 residues. With 4 bases clipped from V and 0 bases from J, the junction kept 3 bases outside the gene matches. CDR3 in DNA: TGCGCCAGCAGCCAGGCGGGGGGCTCCTACGAGCAGTACTTC. Translating it yields CASSQAGGSYEQYF.

The chain joins TRBV19 to TRBJ1-5; D not certain. V was clipped by 7 bases and J by 2 bases, with 12 bases between them. This CDR3 spans 14 amino acids. From germline, CDR1 is LNHDA and CDR2 SQIVND (reference sequence). The CDR3 region is CASNNRVRNQPQHF. For the CDR3, the DNA is TGTGCCAGTAACAACCGGGTACGCAATCAGCCCCAGCATTTT.

V usage is TRBV4-1 and J usage is TRBJ2-7, with D possibly matching TRBD2 (5 bases). V shed 1 base and J shed 5 bases, with 9 bases lying between them. This CDR3 spans 13 amino acids. CDR1 is MGHRA, CDR2 YSYEKL, per germline. The CDR3 sequence is CASSQGGADEQYF. The CDR3 DNA reads as TGCGCCAGCAGCCAAGGGGGAGCGGACGAGCAGTACTTC.

This clone is a singleton in its sample. The CDR3 spells CASSPGLAGGLYNEQFF. The DNA of the CDR3 is TGCGCCAGCAGCCCGGGACTAGCGGGGGGGCTCTACAATGAGCAGTTCTTC. The chain has TRBV4-3 and TRBJ2-1, with 16 bases fitting TRBD2. Germline values: CDR1 LGHNA, CDR2 YSLEER. V gave up 4 bases and J gave up 3 bases; unmatched junction bases: 3. This CDR3 comprises 17 residues.

The chain has TRBV2 and TRBJ2-3; TRBD2 matches at 9 bases. J lost 4 bases, V lost 9 bases, and 8 bases had no gene match. Per the germline V gene, CDR1 is SNHLY and CDR2 is FYNNEI. The CDR3 extends over 14 amino acids. CDR3 bases: TGTGCCAGGGGGGCTAGCGGGAACTCAGATACGCAGTATTTT. Residues: CARGASGNSDTQYF.

The V call is TRBV25-1, the J call TRBJ2-5; perhaps TRBD2 as D (6 bases). CDR3 size: 12 residues. In germline, CDR1 is MGHDK, CDR2 SYGVNS. V was pared by 9 bases and J by 5 bases, with 13 bases between. The CDR3, as DNA: TGTGCCAGTGGGGGGTCCGGGGAGACCCAGTACTTC. Translated: CASGGSGETQYF. The full variable domain, in which reference TRBV25-1 and TRBJ2-5 provide the parts outside the CDR3, is EADIYQTPRYLVIGTGKKITLECSQTMGHDKMYWYQQDPGMELHLIHYSYGVNSTEKGDLSSESTVSRIRTEHFPLTLESARPSHTSQYLCASGGSGETQYFGPGTRLLVL.

The chain carries TRBV5-1 and TRBJ1-1, with D perhaps matching TRBD1 (5 bases). Trimming removed 4 bases at V and 7 bases at J, with 14 bases between. Per the germline V gene, CDR1 is SGHRS and CDR2 is YFSETQ. The length of the CDR3 is 13 residues. The DNA of the CDR3 is TGCGCCAGCAGCCAAATTGACAGAATTGAAGCTTTCTTT. Translated, it gives CASSQIDRIEAFF. Based on the CDR3 plus reference TRBV5-1 and TRBJ1-1, the full variable domain is KAGVTQTPRYLIKTRGQQVTLSCSPISGHRSVSWYQQTPGQGLQFLFEYFSETQRNKGNFPGRFSGRQFSNSRSEMNVSTLELGDSALYLCASSQIDRIEAFFGQGTRLTVV.

The chain recombines TRBV2 with TRBJ2-1; D may be TRBD2 (6 bases). Per the germline V gene, CDR1 is SNHLY and CDR2 is FYNNEI. Trimming stripped 6 bases from V and 4 bases from J, with 16 bases between. This CDR3 spans 15 amino acids. CDR3 in DNA: TGTGCCAGCAGGTCTTCCAGGGCGGGATACAATGAGCAGTTCTTC. It codes for CASRSSRAGYNEQFF.

The V call is TRBV15, the J call TRBJ1-2; 8 nucleotides agree with TRBD1. Germline CDR1 is LNHNV and CDR2 is YYDKDF (reference sequence). The trim removed 2 bases at V and 5 bases at J, leaving 10 bases unmatched. The CDR3 sequence is 16 residues long. Here the CDR3 DNA reads TGTGCCACCAGCAGAACTGGGACAGGCTTGGAGTATGGCTACACCTTC. Encoded protein: CATSRTGTGLEYGYTF.

This clone appeared a single time. This chain's CDR3 is CASSLQGSYNEQFF. The CDR3, as DNA: TGTGCCAGCAGCCTACAGGGGTCCTACAATGAGCAGTTCTTC. The J gene is TRBJ2-1, the V gene TRBV5-8; 7 bases map to TRBD1. The CDR3 totals 14 residues. Germline values: CDR1 SGHTS, CDR2 YDEGEE. J lost 1 base, V lost 4 bases, and 2 bases had no gene match.

V is TRBV13 and J is TRBJ2-7; 7 bases are shared with TRBD1. CDR1 is PRHDT, CDR2 FYEKMQ, per germline (reference sequence). V was clipped by 3 bases and J by 3 bases; unmatched bases: 2. The CDR3 has 13 residues. The CDR3 bases are TGTGCCAGCAGCTTTGGACAGGACTACGAGCAGTACTTC. This gives the protein CASSFGQDYEQYF.

V and J are TRBV28 and TRBJ1-1, with TRBD1 matching over 9 bases. The germline gives CDR1 MDHEN, CDR2 SYDVKM. V lost 5 bases, J lost 5 bases, and 15 bases stayed unmatched. This CDR3 has 17 amino acids. CDR3 residues: CASSGGQGEKFRTEAFF. DNA of the CDR3: TGTGCCAGCAGTGGGGGACAGGGAGAAAAATTTCGGACTGAAGCTTTCTTT.

This clone was seen only a few times. The chain is built from TRBV27 and TRBJ1-2, with 9 bases matching TRBD1. Trimming cost V 6 bases and J 4 bases; bases outside gene matches: 9. Germline assignment: CDR1 MNHEY and CDR2 SMNVEV (reference sequence). CDR3 length: 15 residues. The CDR3 bases are TGTGCCAGCAGCCTCCGGACAGGGGCCCTCTATGGCTACACCTTC. Amino acids: CASSLRTGALYGYTF.

The sample holds one count of this clone. For the CDR3, the DNA is TGTGCCAGCAGTTACTCGGGACAGGGTAGGGGCTACACCTTC. Protein sequence: CASSYSGQGRGYTF. V gene TRBV6-5 combines with J gene TRBJ1-2; TRBD1 aligns across 9 bases. The CDR3 consists of 14 residues. The germline V gene has CDR1 MNHEY and CDR2 SVGAGI. Unmatched junction bases numbered 4, after V lost 0 bases and J lost 8 bases.

The genes are TRBV7-9 and TRBJ2-7; 8 bases fit TRBD1. Germline-derived CDR1 and CDR2 are SEHNR and FQNEAQ (reference sequence). There are 13 residues in the CDR3. Trimming at V came to 5 bases and at J to 3 bases, leaving 3 bases not matched to a gene. The CDR3 DNA reads as TGTGCCAGCAGCCTGGGACAGGTCTACGAGCAGTACTTC. Protein: CASSLGQVYEQYF.

V gene TRBV25-1 combines with J gene TRBJ2-1; D unresolved. Germline loops: CDR1 MGHDK, CDR2 SYGVNS. Between the trimmed V and J ends, which lost 3 bases and 4 bases, there was a span of 4 bases. The CDR3 is 12 residues long. CDR3 in DNA: TGTGCCAGCAGTGACAATTACAATGAGCAGTTCTTC. It yields the protein CASSDNYNEQFF. Using reference TRBV25-1 and TRBJ2-1 for the parts outside the CDR3, the full variable domain is EADIYQTPRYLVIGTGKKITLECSQTMGHDKMYWYQQDPGMELHLIHYSYGVNSTEKGDLSSESTVSRIRTEHFPLTLESARPSHTSQYLCASSDNYNEQFFGPGTRLTVL.

The chain uses TRBV4-1 and TRBJ1-3; TRBD1 aligns across 7 bases. V lost 4 bases to trimming and J lost 3 bases; unmatched junction nucleotides: 9. The CDR3 covers 16 residues. CDR1 MGHRA and CDR2 YSYEKL come from the germline V gene. For the CDR3, the DNA is TGCGCCAGCAGCCTATACTCGGGACAGCTTGGAAACACCATATATTTT. Amino acid sequence: CASSLYSGQLGNTIYF.

The genes are TRBV19 and TRBJ1-2; 7 bases map to TRBD1. CDR1 is LNHDA and CDR2 is SQIVND in the germline V gene (reference sequence). There are 13 residues in the CDR3. Trimming at V came to 3 bases and at J to 6 bases, leaving 4 bases not matched to a gene. For the CDR3, the DNA is TGTGCCAGTAGTATGAGACAGGGTAATGGCTACACCTTC. It encodes CASSMRQGNGYTF. The full variable domain, completed using reference TRBV19 and TRBJ1-2, is DGGITQSPKYLFRKEGQNVTLSCEQNLNHDAMYWYRQDPGQGLRLIYYSQIVNDFQKGDIAEGYSVSREKKESFPLTVTSAQKNPTAFYLCASSMRQGNGYTFGSGTRLTVV.

This chain joins TRBV7-9 and TRBJ2-5; 8 bases match TRBD1. J gave up 0 bases and V 4 bases, and 1 base lay outside the gene matches. CDR3 length: 14 residues. CDR1 is SEHNR, CDR2 FQNEAQ, per germline (reference sequence). The CDR3 DNA sequence: TGTGCCAGCAGCTGGACAGGGTACCAAGAGACCCAGTACTTC. This encodes CASSWTGYQETQYF.

CDR3 nucleotides: TGCAGCGCAGGGACAGCCGCCTACAATGAGCAGTTCTTC. This encodes CSAGTAAYNEQFF. The V gene is TRBV29-1, the J gene TRBJ2-1; TRBD1 matches 7 bases. Unmatched junction bases numbered 5, after V lost 7 bases and J lost 2 bases. This CDR3 contains 13 residues. Germline CDR1 is SQVTM and CDR2 is ANQGSEA.

The chain couples TRBV5-1 to TRBJ2-7; no firm D call. With 4 bases removed from V and 0 bases from J, the gap between germline ends came to 14 bases. CDR1 and CDR2 (germline): SGHRS, YFSETQ. CDR3 length equals 15 residues. Here the CDR3 DNA reads TGCGCCAGCAGCATCCGGGTCGCAAGCTCCTACGAGCAGTACTTC. It codes for CASSIRVASSYEQYF.

The chain recombines TRBV6-1 with TRBJ2-7; 9 bases are shared with TRBD1. Losses at the gene ends were 9 bases for V and 5 bases for J; bases not matched to a gene: 11. This CDR3 has 14 amino acids. Germline V gives CDR1 MNHNS, CDR2 SASEGT. CDR3 DNA sequence: TGTGCCAGTAAACCGGGACAGGGCGTCCACGAGCAGTACTTC. This translates into CASKPGQGVHEQYF.

This chain links TRBV7-9 with TRBJ1-2, with TRBD1 matching over 8 bases. V gave up 5 bases and J gave up 4 bases; unmatched junction bases: 6. The CDR3 spans 14 residues. Looked up from germline, CDR1 is SEHNR and CDR2 is FQNEAQ (reference sequence). The CDR3 spells CASSESGTGYGYTF. The CDR3 DNA reads TGTGCCAGCAGCGAGTCCGGGACAGGCTATGGCTACACCTTC.

This rearrangement joins TRBV7-9 to TRBJ1-2; TRBD1 agrees at 7 bases. The V gene's germline CDR1 is SEHNR and CDR2 FQNEAQ (reference sequence). Trimming took 2 bases from V and 7 from J; bases not matched to a gene: 13. CDR3 length equals 16 residues. CDR3 protein: CASSLSSLIGGFGYTF. The CDR3 DNA reads TGTGCCAGCAGCTTAAGCTCCCTGATAGGGGGCTTTGGCTACACCTTC. The full variable domain, rest sourced from reference TRBV7-9 and TRBJ1-2, is DTGVSQNPRHKITKRGQNVTFRCDPISEHNRLYWYRQTLGQGPEFLTYFQNEAQLEKSRLLSDRFSAERPKGSFSTLEIQRTEQGDSAMYLCASSLSSLIGGFGYTFGSGTRLTVV.